This entry lists 21 T cell receptor beta chains sequenced from one sample in a study of T cells after yellow fever vaccination. A single record per CDR3 protein comes from TCRdb applying MiXCR to the 5' RACE reads. The table has 230,000 or so distinct CDR3 sequences, roughly 4% seen once. The starting material was PBMCs, obtained 15 days after the yellow fever booster vaccination. These receptors were taken from a man aged 18 to 30 who received the YFV17D yellow fever vaccine.

This clonotype was recorded at least ten times. This chain connects TRBV12-3 or TRBV12-4 to TRBJ2-6, with no clear D. The CDR3 is made up of 13 amino acids. V lost 6 bases and J 5 bases, leaving 8 bases between the germline ends. CDR3 DNA sequence: TGTGCCAGCAGCCCCGCGCGGGCCAACGTCCTGACTTTC. This codes for CASSPARANVLTF.

This clonotype was seen ten or more times. The chain's CDR3 is CASTPGGHQPQHF. As DNA, the CDR3 is TGTGCCAGTACCCCAGGGGGACATCAGCCCCAGCATTTT. The V call is TRBV19, the J call TRBJ1-5, with TRBD1 identical over 7 bases. Germline assignment: CDR1 LNHDA and CDR2 SQIVND (reference sequence). J lost 5 bases, V lost 7 bases, and 5 bases had no gene match. This CDR3 region has 13 residues.

This clonotype was seen many times. J is TRBJ1-2 and V is TRBV9; D is possibly TRBD1 (5 bases). This CDR3 contains 15 residues. V gave up 7 bases and J gave up 1 base, with 17 bases separating them. Looked up from germline, CDR1 is SGDLS and CDR2 is YYNGEE. The CDR3, as DNA: TGTGCCAGCTCCCGACAGCGCTCCAATAACTATGGCTACACCTTC. It encodes CASSRQRSNNYGYTF.

This clonotype was recorded many times. The J gene is TRBJ2-3, the V gene TRBV20-1, with D perhaps matching TRBD2 (5 bases). In germline, CDR1 is DFQATT, CDR2 SNEGSKA (reference sequence). V was cut by 6 bases and J by 6 bases, with 10 bases left in between. The CDR3 spans 11 residues. The CDR3 coding sequence is TGCAGTGCGGGGAGTTGGGATACGCAGTATTTT. Translating it yields CSAGSWDTQYF.

This clonotype was seen repeatedly, ten times or more. The rearrangement uses TRBV4-1 and TRBJ2-2, with D uncertain. Germline CDR1 MGHRA, CDR2 YSYEKL. This CDR3 is 13 amino acids long. V was trimmed by 6 bases and J by 6 bases, leaving 11 bases between them. In DNA, the CDR3 is TGCGCCAGCAGGACCCCCCGCGCCGGGGAGCTGTTTTTT. It is translated as CASRTPRAGELFF.

This clonotype appeared many times. This rearrangement joins TRBV12-3 or TRBV12-4 to TRBJ1-5; D possibly corresponds to TRBD1 (5 bases). V shed 6 bases and J shed 5 bases, with 20 bases lying between them. The CDR3 extends over 16 amino acids. The CDR3 DNA is TGTGCCAGCAGACCAGGCGGGTCAATGGGGGATCAGCCCCAGCATTTT. It encodes CASRPGGSMGDQPQHF.

Many counts were recorded for this clonotype. This chain links TRBV12-5 with TRBJ1-1; D call uncertain. The V gene's germline CDR1 is LGHNT and CDR2 FRNRAP. The CDR3 totals 13 residues. V lost 1 base and J lost 4, with 7 bases in between. Written as DNA, the CDR3 is TGTGCTAGTGGTTTGGAGGTGGGCACTGAAGCTTTCTTT. Its translation is CASGLEVGTEAFF.

At least ten counts were recorded for this clonotype. The chain is built from TRBV23-1 and TRBJ1-5; no reliable D call. TRBV23-1 is annotated as an ORF whose role is uncertain. V shed 2 bases and J shed 5 bases, with 4 bases lying between them. This CDR3 is built from 12 residues. The CDR3, as DNA: TGCGCCAGCAGTCAAGATGATCAGCCCCAGCATTTT. Amino acids: CASSQDDQPQHF.

Ten or more counts support this clonotype. The chain employs TRBV7-2 and TRBJ1-3; D remains ambiguous. V was clipped by 5 bases and J by 6 bases, with 11 bases between them. The germline gives CDR1 SGHTA, CDR2 FQGNSA. The CDR3 is 13 residues long. Here the CDR3 DNA reads TGTGCCAGCAGCCCTCAACAAACAAACACCATATATTTT. It is translated as CASSPQQTNTIYF.

This clonotype was seen many times. The chain combines TRBV18 with TRBJ2-1, with 7 nucleotides matching TRBD1. CDR1 KGHSH and CDR2 LQKENI come from the germline V gene. V lost 3 bases to trimming and J lost 4 bases; unmatched junction nucleotides: 6. The CDR3 is 15 residues long. This CDR3 reads CASSPPGQTYNEQFF. The CDR3 nucleotides read TGTGCCAGCTCACCGCCGGGACAGACTTACAATGAGCAGTTCTTC.

This clonotype was detected ten times or more. One end of the junction is discordant with germline, which a read error may explain. This rearrangement joins TRBV7-7 to TRBJ2-5; D not certain. The CDR3 is made up of 15 amino acids. Germline CDR1 SSHAT, CDR2 FNYEAQ (reference sequence). The CDR3 region is CASSLEAAIGETQYF. CDR3 DNA sequence: TGTGCTAGCAGCTTAGAAGCCGCGATTGGGGAGACCCAGTACTTC.

This clonotype has only a few counts. The chain couples TRBV30 to TRBJ2-4, with TRBD1 matching 7 bases. This CDR3 has 15 amino acids. The germline V gene encodes CDR1 GTSNPN and CDR2 SVGIG (reference sequence). Trimming cost V 0 bases and J 0 bases; bases outside gene matches: 2. CDR3 amino acids: CAWSVSGGAKNIQYF. CDR3 DNA sequence: TGTGCCTGGAGTGTATCAGGGGGAGCCAAAAACATTCAGTACTTC.

This clonotype was observed at least ten times. CDR3 residues: CSGGQGSGTEAFF. The CDR3 nucleotides read TGCAGCGGGGGACAGGGATCGGGCACTGAAGCTTTCTTT. The rearrangement joins TRBV29-1 to TRBJ1-1; 9 nucleotides agree with TRBD1. CDR3 length: 13 residues. CDR1 SQVTM and CDR2 ANQGSEA come from the germline V gene. J lost 4 bases, V lost 7 bases, and 7 bases had no gene match.

This clonotype was seen many times. The chain carries TRBV12-3 or TRBV12-4 and TRBJ1-5; D is uncertain. The CDR3 runs to 13 residues. Trimming stripped 8 bases from V and 5 bases from J, with 13 bases between. The CDR3 region is CASRRRADQPQHF. The CDR3 DNA sequence: TGTGCCAGCCGCCGGAGGGCGGATCAGCCCCAGCATTTT.

This clonotype appeared many times. The chain links TRBV10-3 to TRBJ1-3, with D uncertain. Germline V gene data show CDR1 as ENHRY and CDR2 as SYGVKD. The CDR3 is made up of 16 amino acids. V shed 7 bases and J shed 0 bases, with 16 bases lying between them. The DNA of the CDR3 is TGTGCCATCAAGGACCGGGCCGTACTCTCTGGAAACACCATATATTTT. This gives the protein CAIKDRAVLSGNTIYF.

This clonotype has at least ten counts. CDR3 nucleotide sequence: TGTGCCAGCAGCTTAGATTTACGGACAGGGGGAACAGGCCCGTACGGCGATGGGTCAGATACGCAGTATTTT. This codes for CASSLDLRTGGTGPYGDGSDTQYF. This rearrangement joins TRBV7-2 to TRBJ2-3, with 10 bases fitting TRBD1. The ends lost 1 base at V and 4 bases at J; junction bases unmatched: 29. CDR1 and CDR2 from the germline V gene are SGHTA and FQGNSA. The CDR3 has 24 residues. Looking up the rest from reference TRBV7-2 and TRBJ2-3 gives the full variable domain: GAGVSQSPSNKVTEKGKDVELRCDPISGHTALYWYRQSLGQGLEFLIYFQGNSAPDKSGLPSDRFSAERTGGSVSTLTIQRTQQEDSAVYLCASSLDLRTGGTGPYGDGSDTQYFGPGTRLTVL.

This clonotype has at least ten counts. The V gene is TRBV25-1, the J gene TRBJ2-7; 8 nucleotides line up with TRBD1. V lost 3 bases to trimming and J lost 5 bases; unmatched junction nucleotides: 9. In germline, CDR1 is MGHDK, CDR2 SYGVNS. CDR3 length equals 15 residues. CDR3 protein: CASSDSRTGGNEQYF. CDR3 nucleotides: TGTGCCAGCAGTGACTCTAGAACAGGGGGGAACGAGCAGTACTTC.

This clonotype came up many times. The chain uses TRBV7-9 and TRBJ1-2, with a weak D call TRBD1 (5 bases). This CDR3 has 13 residues. Germline CDR1 reads SEHNR; CDR2 reads FQNEAQ (reference sequence). The germline V and J ends were trimmed by 3 bases and 8 bases, with 13 bases remaining between them. CDR3 DNA: TGTGCCAGCAGCTTTGGGGACCTTAGGGGCTACACCTTC. Translation gives CASSFGDLRGYTF.

This clonotype was seen repeatedly, ten times or more. This chain joins TRBV7-9 and TRBJ1-1, with D possibly TRBD1 on 6 matching bases. The CDR3 runs to 11 residues. The ends were cut back, 8 bases at V and 7 bases at J, with 11 bases in the middle. Germline assignment: CDR1 SEHNR and CDR2 FQNEAQ (reference sequence). CDR3 sequence: CASAGVREAFF. CDR3 nucleotide sequence: TGTGCCAGCGCAGGGGTACGTGAAGCTTTCTTT. Full variable domain (outside the CDR3, taken from reference TRBV7-9 and TRBJ1-1): DTGVSQNPRHKITKRGQNVTFRCDPISEHNRLYWYRQTLGQGPEFLTYFQNEAQLEKSRLLSDRFSAERPKGSFSTLEIQRTEQGDSAMYLCASAGVREAFFGQGTRLTVV.

In this sample, this clonotype turned up many times. The chain is built from TRBV5-6 and TRBJ1-2, with 8 bases fitting TRBD1. The CDR3 is 13 residues long. CDR1 is SGHDT, CDR2 YYEEEE, per germline. The V gene end was trimmed by 4 bases and the J gene end by 8 bases; junction bases not matched to a gene: 7. The DNA of the CDR3 is TGTGCCAGCAGCCTGAGGGACAGGTCGGGCTACACCTTC. Protein product: CASSLRDRSGYTF. Drawing the rest from reference TRBV5-6 and TRBJ1-2, the complete variable domain is DAGVTQSPTHLIKTRGQQVTLRCSPKSGHDTVSWYQQALGQGPQFIFQYYEEEERQRGNFPDRFSGHQFPNYSSELNVNALLLGDSALYLCASSLRDRSGYTFGSGTRLTVV.

This clonotype has at least ten counts. The chain couples TRBV7-2 to TRBJ1-1; TRBD1 is a possible D gene (6 bases). The V gene lost 3 bases and the J gene lost 4 bases, with 12 bases spanning the gap. The CDR3 is made up of 14 amino acids. CDR1 is SGHTA and CDR2 is FQGNSA in the germline V gene. CDR3: CASSFRGGGTEAFF. The DNA of the CDR3 is TGTGCCAGCAGCTTTAGGGGAGGGGGCACTGAAGCTTTCTTT.